The next 10 T cell receptor beta chains were all read from a single sample in a study of T cells in Graves' hyperthyroidism and ophthalmopathy. From RNA transcripts, TCR beta CDR3 regions were amplified. First-round RT-PCR with HTBI primers amplified the TCR CDR3 region. TCRdb re-analysed the multiplex PCR reads in MiXCR, keeping a single row per CDR3 protein. The data show 610,000 or so distinct CDR3 sequences, 46% seen once. Material for sequencing was peripheral blood or thyroid tissue (not recorded which). Receptors originate from a woman younger than 30 with Graves' hyperthyroidism.

The V gene is TRBV20-1, the J gene TRBJ2-6; 8 positions agree with TRBD1. CDR1 is DFQATT, CDR2 SNEGSKA, per germline (reference sequence). J lost 0 bases, V lost 1 base, and 8 bases had no gene match. The CDR3 is made up of 18 amino acids. The chain's CDR3 is CSARAGTGSISGANVLTF. As DNA, the CDR3 is TGCAGTGCTAGAGCGGGGACAGGCTCGATCTCTGGGGCCAACGTCCTGACTTTC.

This clonotype was counted at least ten times. V usage is TRBV20-1 and J usage is TRBJ1-5; D gene ambiguous. The V gene's germline CDR1 is DFQATT and CDR2 SNEGSKA (reference sequence). With 6 bases removed from V and 0 bases from J, the gap between germline ends came to 12 bases. This CDR3 is 14 amino acids long. Here the CDR3 DNA reads TGCAGTGCCAAGAGAGGGAATAGCAATCAGCCCCAGCATTTT. The encoded protein is CSAKRGNSNQPQHF.

The chain joins TRBV20-1 to TRBJ2-6; D gene ambiguous. Per germline, CDR1 DFQATT and CDR2 SNEGSKA (reference sequence). The CDR3 contains 11 residues. Trimming removed 3 bases at V and 3 bases at J, with 0 bases between. CDR3 DNA: TGCAGTGCTAGTGGGGCCAACGTCCTGACTTTC. Translation: CSASGANVLTF.

In its sample, this clonotype was seen many times. The chain uses TRBV5-1 and TRBJ2-7, with 13 bases that match TRBD2. V lost 4 bases and J lost 7; bases outside the gene matches: 5. The CDR3 is 14 residues long. The germline V gene has CDR1 SGHRS and CDR2 YFSETQ. The CDR3 DNA is TGCGCCAGCAGCATCGGACTAGCGGGAGCGGAGCAGTACTTC. It translates to CASSIGLAGAEQYF. The whole variable domain, remainder taken from reference TRBV5-1 and TRBJ2-7, is KAGVTQTPRYLIKTRGQQVTLSCSPISGHRSVSWYQQTPGQGLQFLFEYFSETQRNKGNFPGRFSGRQFSNSRSEMNVSTLELGDSALYLCASSIGLAGAEQYFGPGTRLTVT.

The DNA for the CDR3 is TGCAGCGTAGGAAGCGCGAGCTCCTACGAGCAGTACTTC. It codes for CSVGSASSYEQYF. The chain has TRBV29-1 and TRBJ2-7; D remains ambiguous. V was clipped by 6 bases and J by 0 bases, with 12 bases between them. The CDR3 loop spans 13 amino acids. Per germline, CDR1 SQVTM and CDR2 ANQGSEA.

This clonotype has a handful of counts. A much larger clone differs by one base, so this may be a read error. The chain uses TRBV7-6 and TRBJ2-7; D is perhaps TRBD1 or TRBD2 (5 bases each). The CDR3 has 15 residues. The germline CDR1 and CDR2 sequences are SGHVS and FNYEAQ. The CDR3 here is CASSLPGRGQHEQCF. CDR3 sequence (DNA): TGTGCCAGCAGCTTACCAGGGAGAGGCCAGCACGAGCAGTGCTTC.

The CDR3 DNA is TGCAGCGTTAGACAGGGGGCTGGAACTGAAGCTTTCTTT. This sequence encodes CSVRQGAGTEAFF. The V and J genes are TRBV29-1 and TRBJ1-1, with 10 bases aligning to TRBD1. V shed 5 bases, J shed 5 bases, and the junction held 5 bases outside the gene matches. Per the germline V gene, CDR1 is SQVTM and CDR2 is ANQGSEA. The CDR3 extends over 13 amino acids.

This clonotype was observed at least ten times. The chain combines TRBV20-1 with TRBJ1-2, with D perhaps TRBD1 (5 bases). Trimming left V 0 bases short and J 4 bases short, with 12 bases between. Germline CDR1 is DFQATT and CDR2 is SNEGSKA (reference sequence). The CDR3 contains 14 residues. The CDR3 DNA sequence: TGCAGTGCTAGAGATTATGAGGGGCCCTATGGCTACACCTTC. This encodes CSARDYEGPYGYTF.

This clonotype appeared many times. The chain is built from TRBV25-1 and TRBJ2-6, with TRBD2 identical over 9 bases. Losses at the gene ends were 4 bases for V and 4 bases for J; bases not matched to a gene: 8. The CDR3 is made up of 17 amino acids. Germline V CDR1 and CDR2: MGHDK, SYGVNS. The CDR3 DNA sequence: TGTGCCAGCAGTGGTATCGCGGGGGGGGCGGGGGCCAACGTCCTGACTTTC. Translation gives CASSGIAGGAGANVLTF.

In this sample, this clonotype turned up once. The rearrangement uses TRBV13 and TRBJ1-2, with D maybe TRBD1 (6 bases). With 4 bases removed from V and 5 bases from J, the gap between germline ends came to 8 bases. This CDR3 is 12 amino acids long. Germline V gene data show CDR1 as PRHDT and CDR2 as FYEKMQ (reference sequence). In DNA, the CDR3 is TGTGCCAGCAGCTCGACAGGATATGGCTACACCTTC. The encoded protein is CASSSTGYGYTF.